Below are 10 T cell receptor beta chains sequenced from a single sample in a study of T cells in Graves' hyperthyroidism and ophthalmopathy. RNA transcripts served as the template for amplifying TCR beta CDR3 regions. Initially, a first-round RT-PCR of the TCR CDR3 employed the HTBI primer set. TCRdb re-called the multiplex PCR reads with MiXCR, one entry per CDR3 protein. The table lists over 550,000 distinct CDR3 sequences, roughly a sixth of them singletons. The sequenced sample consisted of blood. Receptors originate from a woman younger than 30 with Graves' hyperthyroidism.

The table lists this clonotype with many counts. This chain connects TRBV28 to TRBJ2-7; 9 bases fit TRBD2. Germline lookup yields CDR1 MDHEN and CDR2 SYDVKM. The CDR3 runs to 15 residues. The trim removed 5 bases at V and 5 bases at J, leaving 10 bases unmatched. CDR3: CASSSSGSFSDEQYF. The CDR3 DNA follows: TGTGCCAGCAGTAGTAGCGGGAGTTTTAGCGACGAGCAGTACTTC.

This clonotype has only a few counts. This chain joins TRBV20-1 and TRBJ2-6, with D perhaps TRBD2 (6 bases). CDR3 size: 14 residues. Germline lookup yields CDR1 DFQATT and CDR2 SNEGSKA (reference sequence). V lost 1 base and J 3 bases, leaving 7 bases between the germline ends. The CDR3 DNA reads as TGCAGTGCTAGAGGACTAGTTGGGGCCAACGTCCTGACTTTC. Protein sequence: CSARGLVGANVLTF.

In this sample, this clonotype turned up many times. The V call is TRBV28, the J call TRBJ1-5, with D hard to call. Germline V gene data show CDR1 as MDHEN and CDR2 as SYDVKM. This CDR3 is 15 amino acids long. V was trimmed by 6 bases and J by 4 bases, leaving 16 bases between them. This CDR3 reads CASRLTPLGNQPQHF. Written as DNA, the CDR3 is TGTGCCAGCAGGCTGACACCCCTCGGGAATCAGCCCCAGCATTTT.

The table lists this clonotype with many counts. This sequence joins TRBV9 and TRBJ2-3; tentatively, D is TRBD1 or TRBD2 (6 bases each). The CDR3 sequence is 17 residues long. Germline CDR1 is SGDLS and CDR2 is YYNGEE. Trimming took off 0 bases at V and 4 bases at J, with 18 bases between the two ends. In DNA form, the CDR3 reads TGTGCCAGCAGCGTAGAAGGGGGGACCTTAGCGGCAGATACGCAGTATTTT. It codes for CASSVEGGTLAADTQYF.

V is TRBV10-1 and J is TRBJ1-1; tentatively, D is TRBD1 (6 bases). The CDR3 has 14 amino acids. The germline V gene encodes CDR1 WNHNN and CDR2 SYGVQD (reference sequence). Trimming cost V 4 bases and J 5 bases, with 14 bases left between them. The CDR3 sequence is CASSASRGGTEAFF. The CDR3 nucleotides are TGCGCCAGCAGTGCATCCAGGGGAGGGACTGAAGCTTTCTTT.

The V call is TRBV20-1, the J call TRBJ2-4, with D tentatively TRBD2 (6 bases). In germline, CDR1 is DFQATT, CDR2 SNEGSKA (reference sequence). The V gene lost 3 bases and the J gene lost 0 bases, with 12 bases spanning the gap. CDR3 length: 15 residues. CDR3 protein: CSARAGGTAKNIQYF. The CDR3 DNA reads TGCAGTGCTAGGGCGGGCGGGACAGCCAAAAACATTCAGTACTTC.

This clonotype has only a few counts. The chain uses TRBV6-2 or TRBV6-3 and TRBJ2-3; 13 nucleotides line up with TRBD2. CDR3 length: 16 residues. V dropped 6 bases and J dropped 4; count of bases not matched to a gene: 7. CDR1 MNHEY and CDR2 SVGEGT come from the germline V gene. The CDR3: CASRAGLAGLADTQYF. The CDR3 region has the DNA TGTGCCAGCAGAGCGGGACTAGCGGGATTGGCAGATACGCAGTATTTT.

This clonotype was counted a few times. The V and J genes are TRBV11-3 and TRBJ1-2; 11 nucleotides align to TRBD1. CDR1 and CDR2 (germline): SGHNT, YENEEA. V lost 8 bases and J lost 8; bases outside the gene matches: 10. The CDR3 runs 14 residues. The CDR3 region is CASAGTGGSGGYTF. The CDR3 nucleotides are TGTGCCAGCGCTGGGACAGGGGGTTCCGGCGGCTACACCTTC.

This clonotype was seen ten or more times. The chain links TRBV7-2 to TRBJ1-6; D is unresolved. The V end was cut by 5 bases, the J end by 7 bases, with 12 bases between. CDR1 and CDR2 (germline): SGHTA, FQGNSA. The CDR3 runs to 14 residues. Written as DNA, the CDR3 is TGTGCCAGCAGCCAGCCGGGTCTAAATTCACCCCTCCACTTT. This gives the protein CASSQPGLNSPLHF. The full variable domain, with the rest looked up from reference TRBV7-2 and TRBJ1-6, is GAGVSQSPSNKVTEKGKDVELRCDPISGHTALYWYRQSLGQGLEFLIYFQGNSAPDKSGLPSDRFSAERTGGSVSTLTIQRTQQEDSAVYLCASSQPGLNSPLHFGNGTRLTVT.

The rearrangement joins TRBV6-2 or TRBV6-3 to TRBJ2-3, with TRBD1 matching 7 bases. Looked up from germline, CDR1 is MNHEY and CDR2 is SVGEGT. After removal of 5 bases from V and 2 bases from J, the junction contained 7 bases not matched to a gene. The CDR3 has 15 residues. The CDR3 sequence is CASSTDRVYTDTQYF. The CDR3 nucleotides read TGTGCCAGCAGTACCGACAGGGTCTACACAGATACGCAGTATTTT.